This TCR beta chain appears in the sequencing data of a study of Ad26.COV2.S vaccination and SARS-CoV-2 variants. Treatment given: some 19 received Ad26.COV2.S at low or high dose, single or two shots; about 5 received placebo; per-sample allocation not given. Sampling took place 63 days after the first vaccine or placebo injection. What was given as vaccine was an Ad26 vector encoding Wuhan-strain SARS-CoV-2 spike. Concerning this clone: No antigen is known for it.

Study-level results: There was a possibility that the TCR breadth and depth analyses underestimated total T cell responses.

The method was immunoSEQ multiplex PCR; TCRdb's version includes in-frame clones alone and lacks a portion of them. The sample records about 440,000 clones, about 90% being singletons. There are 16 residues in the CDR3. Trimming took 2 bases from V and 3 from J; bases not matched to a gene: 6. Germline assignment: CDR1 LNHNV and CDR2 YYDKDF (reference sequence). J is TRBJ2-7 and V is TRBV15, with 11 nucleotides matching TRBD1. The sequenced sample was peripheral blood, obtained in a trial of Ad26.COV2.S vaccine versus placebo. The sequence was collected from a person between 18 and 60 years old who received the Ad26.COV2.S COVID-19 vaccine or a placebo. The CDR3 spells CATSRMGQGGSYEQYF. In DNA, the CDR3 is TGTGCCACCAGCAGAATGGGACAGGGGGGGAGCTACGAGCAGTACTTC.